A selection of T cell receptor beta chains follows, all from one sample in a study of cytomegalovirus exposure and HLA in healthy donors. Profiling relied on immunoSEQ multiplex PCR, and the TCRdb table lists in-frame clones only, not all of them. Among tens of thousands of clones listed, 75% to 85% were seen once. The sequencing sample was made of PBMCs. The receptors derive from a man between 65 and 79 years old in good health and CMV-seropositive. Each CDR3 is given with its conserved first and last residue. D genes are given only for firm matches. Where a row states a size, it is once, few, many or the class of an expanded clone; other rows omit it.

D gene	J gene	clone size	V gene	CDR3 DNA	CDR3 protein
TRBD2	TRBJ2-3	.	TRBV5-1	TGCGCCAGCAGCTTGGCACCGGGACTAGCCAATACGCAGTATTTT	CASSLAPGLANTQYF
.	TRBJ2-1	.	TRBV11-2	TGTGCCAGCAGCTTTTTAAGCGGTGCTAGCCACAATGAGCAGTTCTTC	CASSFLSGASHNEQFF
.	TRBJ2-7	.	TRBV7-2	TGTGCCAGCAGCTTGGAGTACGAGCAGTACTTC	CASSLEYEQYF
.	TRBJ1-5	.	TRBV27	TGTGCCCGCGGGACGGCGAATCAGCCCCAGCATTTT	CARGTANQPQHF
TRBD1	TRBJ1-2	.	TRBV7-2	TGTGCCAGCAGCACTGACAGGGGGCAATATGGCTACACCTTC	CASSTDRGQYGYTF
.	TRBJ1-2	.	TRBV29-1	TGCAGCGTTGAAGATCGCAGGTCCTACACCTTC	CSVEDRRSYTF
TRBD2	TRBJ2-3	.	TRBV7-2	TGTGCCAGCAGCTCTACGATAGGGACGGGAGGGACAGATACGCAGTATTTT	CASSSTIGTGGTDTQYF
.	TRBJ1-5	.	TRBV4-3	TGCGCCAGCAGCCAAAACACACAGGGTGGGTTTCAGCCCCAGCATTTT	CASSQNTQGGFQPQHF
TRBD1	TRBJ2-3	few	TRBV7-9	TGTGCCAGCAGCTTATTACAGGGGACAGATACGCAGTATTTT	CASSLLQGTDTQYF
TRBD1	TRBJ2-7	.	TRBV6-5	TGTGCCAGCAGTTACGACAGGGGCAGCTCCTACGAGCAGTACTTC	CASSYDRGSSYEQYF
TRBD1	TRBJ2-7	.	TRBV4-1	TGCGCCAGCAGCCAAACCCGGGACAGGGCGACCTACGAGCAGTACTTC	CASSQTRDRATYEQYF
.	TRBJ1-1	.	TRBV19	TGTGCCAGTAGTCTCACATCAAGGGGTAACACTGAAGCTTTCTTT	CASSLTSRGNTEAFF
TRBD1	TRBJ2-7	.	TRBV19	TGTGCCAGCTCCGGGACAGGGGTTGGCTACGAGCAGTACTTC	CASSGTGVGYEQYF
.	TRBJ2-1	.	TRBV14	TGTGCCAGCAGCCGTACTGGGGGCATAGGCAATGAGCAGTTCTTC	CASSRTGGIGNEQFF
.	TRBJ1-1	.	TRBV7-2	TGTGCCAGCAGCCTAACCTTGCAGGGGCACACTGAAGCTTTCTTT	CASSLTLQGHTEAFF